Listed below are T cell receptor beta chains from one sample, sequenced in a study of cytomegalovirus exposure and HLA in healthy donors. TCRdb's copy holds only in-frame clones and misses some; the assay was immunoSEQ multiplex PCR. The repertoire holds tens of thousands of clones, with 84% as singletons. Input material: PBMCs. These receptors all stem from a woman younger than 35 in good health and CMV-seropositive. Both conserved end residues are part of each CDR3. Fields, in order: V gene, J gene, CDR3 protein.

TRBV6-5	TRBJ1-2	CASRRQGVYGYTF
TRBV11-3	TRBJ1-2	CASSLAGFGYTF
TRBV7-8	TRBJ2-7	CASSPWDSLTEQYF
TRBV5-1	TRBJ2-2	CASSSEQGSTGELFF
TRBV5-6	TRBJ1-2	CASSWQTEGANGYTF
TRBV4-2	TRBJ1-1	CASSQELGGTEAFF
TRBV2	TRBJ1-2	CASMGPGTNYGYTF
TRBV29-1	TRBJ2-2	CSVESGDTGELFF
TRBV10-1	TRBJ2-1	CASSEAQEGPTNEQFF
TRBV5-4	TRBJ1-2	CASSLGGGSTATNYGYTF
TRBV4-1	TRBJ2-1	CASSQAMGTSGGDYNEQFF
TRBV6-5	TRBJ2-7	CASTATPGVDEQYF
TRBV6-5	TRBJ2-1	CASSYSTDPSYNEQFF
TRBV5-4	TRBJ1-1	CASSIGLIYMNTEAFF
TRBV13	TRBJ1-5	CASSLGSGHQPQHF
TRBV4-1	TRBJ2-7	CASSPPGADEQYF
TRBV6-5	TRBJ2-1	CASTQQGGNEQFF
TRBV6-5	TRBJ2-7	CASSQGGEQYF
TRBV30	TRBJ2-7	CAWRTAYEQYF
TRBV4-1	TRBJ1-6	CASSQQGQPNSPLHF
TRBV10-3	TRBJ2-3	CAISESRGGDTDTQYF
TRBV11-2	TRBJ2-3	CASSRRPDRGGDTQYF
TRBV27	TRBJ2-7	CASSLGQASSYEQYF
TRBV27	TRBJ1-1	CASSEQGRTEAFF
TRBV12-5	TRBJ2-3	CASGPDLTGLRDTQYF
TRBV6-5	TRBJ2-7	CASSQNRGSHEQYF
TRBV11-2	TRBJ2-7	CASSSWTGDYEQYF
TRBV6-1	TRBJ2-1	CASSEVTAWDEQFF
TRBV5-1	TRBJ1-4	CASSLTTGTGSEKLFF
TRBV6-5	TRBJ2-4	CASSSVGPRKNIQYF
TRBV5-6	TRBJ2-3	CASSSILAGTLRRTQYF
TRBV28	TRBJ1-3	CASSLSNWSGNTIYF
TRBV7-8	TRBJ1-1	CASLTPDSLGTEAFF
TRBV7-3	TRBJ1-1	CASSLTRGMNTEAFF
TRBV30	TRBJ2-3	CAWITEGAGDTQYF
TRBV11-2	TRBJ1-6	CASSRGQASPLHF
TRBV6-5	TRBJ2-1	CASSFRGRGDEQFF
TRBV29-1	TRBJ1-1	CSVEGGGTEAFF
TRBV9	TRBJ1-2	CASSENRDRELGYTF
TRBV7-9	TRBJ1-1	CASSLLQGNTEAFF
TRBV14	TRBJ1-1	CASSQQGNTEAFF
TRBV7-2	TRBJ1-5	CASSFMGGEEPQHF
TRBV7-2	TRBJ2-3	CASSLLVSTQYF
TRBV7-9	TRBJ2-7	CASSPTGQVGDEQYF
TRBV9	TRBJ1-4	CASSVTGTGFEKLFF
TRBV4-1	TRBJ2-5	CASSQVSGVETQYF
TRBV5-1	TRBJ2-3	CASRDGLAGSTDTQYF
TRBV27	TRBJ2-7	CASSWGRGEQYF
TRBV29-1	TRBJ2-7	CSVWTGAGYEQYF
TRBV4-1	TRBJ2-3	CASSHGSSGYTDTQYF